This passage covers 25 T cell receptor beta chains from one sample sequenced in a study of blood T cell repertoires in COVID-19 (dated by TCRdb to about 2020). Libraries came from the immunoSEQ multiplex PCR assay. Here the immuneACCESS table is served through TCRdb, limited to in-frame sequences with V and J called. Missing clones are a known gap in these copies; in checked studies unresolved V genes cover under half, and the rest lacks a known reason. The sample has about 83,000 clones on record, 65% to 85% of them singletons. 15% of the sample belongs to the ten largest clones. Material: peripheral blood. These receptors came from a woman of 80 years or more with acute or convalescent COVID-19.

The chain has TRBV6-2 or TRBV6-3 and TRBJ2-2; possibly TRBD1 for D (6 bases). V was trimmed by 2 bases and J by 2 bases, leaving 21 bases between them. The CDR3 totals 19 residues. Germline assignment: CDR1 MNHEY and CDR2 SVGEGT. CDR3 DNA: TGTGCCAGCAGTTACACGGTTAGGGTCTGGACAGCCAACACCGGGGAGCTGTTTTTT. Its translation: CASSYTVRVWTANTGELFF.

This clone was counted a few times. The chain joins TRBV25-1 to TRBJ2-3; possible D gene TRBD2, 6 bases. Germline CDR1 and CDR2: MGHDK and SYGVNS. Trimming removed 2 bases from V and 4 bases from J, with 19 bases in between. There are 17 residues in the CDR3. CDR3 in DNA: TGTGCCAGCAGTGAAATGGGTTGGGGGGTAGGGGCAGATACGCAGTATTTT. Translation: CASSEMGWGVGADTQYF.

The chain recombines TRBV28 with TRBJ1-2; 7 bases map to TRBD1. Germline V CDR1 and CDR2: MDHEN, SYDVKM. The CDR3 sequence is 14 residues long. J was trimmed by 7 bases and V by 6 bases; bases with no gene match: 11. The DNA of the CDR3 is TGTGCCAGCAGCTGGGGCTCAGACAGGGTTGGCTACACCTTC. Translating gives CASSWGSDRVGYTF.

The gene calls are TRBV10-2 and TRBJ1-5; D unresolved. There are 13 residues in the CDR3. The V gene lost 2 bases and the J gene lost 5 bases, with 7 bases spanning the gap. The germline gives CDR1 WSHSY, CDR2 SAAADI. DNA of the CDR3: TGCGCCAGCAGTGAGAACGGGGATCAGCCCCAGCATTTT. This translates into CASSENGDQPQHF.

The chain links TRBV10-2 to TRBJ1-1, with TRBD1 as a possible D gene (6 bases). The CDR3 is made up of 17 amino acids. Germline CDR1 WSHSY, CDR2 SAAADI. The V and J ends lost 5 bases and 1 base respectively, with 20 bases between them. The CDR3 sequence: CASSRFTGHSSNTEAFF. CDR3 sequence (DNA): TGCGCCAGCAGTAGGTTCACAGGGCACAGCTCGAACACTGAAGCTTTCTTT.

The genes are TRBV7-2 and TRBJ1-5; possibly TRBD1 for D (5 bases). CDR1 SGHTA and CDR2 FQGNSA come from the germline V gene. The CDR3 extends over 15 amino acids. V was shortened by 1 base and J by 2 bases, with 9 bases between the two germline ends. CDR3 sequence (DNA): TGTGCCAGCAGCTTAGTCGGGGGAGGCAATCAGCCCCAGCATTTT. This sequence encodes CASSLVGGGNQPQHF.

This clone appeared a few times. The J gene is TRBJ1-1, the V gene TRBV19; D not certain. The CDR3 length is 13 residues. The V gene lost 8 bases and the J gene lost 1 base, with 11 bases spanning the gap. Germline V CDR1 and CDR2: LNHDA, SQIVND (reference sequence). CDR3 in amino acids: CASRFEGNTEAFF. The CDR3 coding sequence is TGTGCCAGTCGGTTTGAGGGGAACACTGAAGCTTTCTTT.

The rearrangement uses TRBV9 and TRBJ1-2, with 7 positions matching TRBD1. The junction had 4 bases not matched to a gene; V was cut back by 0 bases and J by 8 bases. CDR3 size: 13 residues. Germline V gene data show CDR1 as SGDLS and CDR2 as YYNGEE. Here the CDR3 reads CASSVGDSLGYTF. The CDR3 DNA reads TGTGCCAGCAGCGTAGGGGACAGTCTGGGCTACACCTTC.

This clone was seen just once. This chain links TRBV29-1 with TRBJ2-2, with a tentative D call TRBD1 (6 bases). Trimming removed 4 bases at V and 4 bases at J, with 16 bases between. The germline V gene encodes CDR1 SQVTM and CDR2 ANQGSEA. CDR3 length equals 15 residues. The CDR3: CSVAGGDFTTGELFF. In nucleotides, the CDR3 is TGCAGCGTTGCTGGGGGCGATTTTACCACCGGGGAGCTGTTTTTT.

Remarks on this clone: Within the sample, other DNA sequences also encode this same CDR3. The chain is built from TRBV19 and TRBJ2-3, with D hard to call. The CDR3 has 13 residues. The germline V and J ends were trimmed by 3 bases and 6 bases, with 10 bases remaining between them. Per germline, CDR1 LNHDA and CDR2 SQIVND (reference sequence). DNA of the CDR3: TGTGCCAGTAGTATCGGTCTCACGGATACGCAGTATTTT. It specifies CASSIGLTDTQYF.

V gene TRBV15 combines with J gene TRBJ2-2, with 9 bases matching TRBD2. Unmatched junction bases numbered 10, after V lost 0 bases and J lost 14 bases. From germline, CDR1 is LNHNV and CDR2 YYDKDF (reference sequence). The CDR3 is 15 amino acids. The CDR3: CATSRDGRASGALFF. The CDR3 DNA follows: TGTGCCACCAGCAGAGATGGCCGGGCTAGCGGGGCCCTGTTTTTT. The whole variable domain, remainder taken from reference TRBV15 and TRBJ2-2, is DAMVIQNPRYQVTQFGKPVTLSCSQTLNHNVMYWYQQKSSQAPKLLFHYYDKDFNNEADTPDNFQSRRPNTSFCFLDIRSPGLGDTAMYLCATSRDGRASGALFFGEGSRLTVL.

The chain links TRBV11-3 to TRBJ2-1; 9 bases line up with TRBD2. The germline CDR1 and CDR2 sequences are SGHNT and YENEEA. This CDR3 comprises 17 residues. The ends lost 1 base at V and 10 bases at J; junction bases unmatched: 14. As DNA, the CDR3 is TGTGCCAGCAGCTTAGTTTTGCGGGGGGGTCAGAGCGAGGAGCAGTTCTTC. Amino acids: CASSLVLRGGQSEEQFF.

This rearrangement joins TRBV14 to TRBJ2-7, with a possible D match to TRBD1 (5 bases). The CDR3 is 14 residues long. Per germline, CDR1 SGHDN and CDR2 FVKESK. Trimming stripped 7 bases from V and 6 bases from J, with 19 bases between. CDR3 amino acids: CASNGWPDGAEQYF. Written as DNA, the CDR3 is TGTGCCAGCAACGGCTGGCCCGATGGGGCCGAGCAGTACTTC.

V gene TRBV16 combines with J gene TRBJ1-2, with D possibly being TRBD1 (6 bases). Trimming took 0 bases from V and 4 from J, leaving 12 bases between them. CDR3 length equals 15 residues. The germline V gene has CDR1 KGHSY and CDR2 FQNENV. The CDR3 bases are TGTGCCAGCAGCCAATCGACAGGCGCCGGCTATGGCTACACCTTC. This codes for CASSQSTGAGYGYTF. Variable domain in full (rest from reference TRBV16 and TRBJ1-2): GEEVAQTPKHLVRGEGQKAKLYCAPIKGHSYVFWYQQVLKNEFKFLISFQNENVFDETGMPKERFSAKCLPNSPCSLEIQATKLEDSAVYFCASSQSTGAGYGYTFGSGTRLTVV.

This chain joins TRBV6-6 and TRBJ2-7; unclear D gene. Trimming cost V 7 bases and J 5 bases, with 9 bases left between them. The CDR3 contains 11 residues. Germline CDR1 MNHNY, CDR2 SVGAGI (reference sequence). CDR3 sequence (DNA): TGTGCCAGCACCTCCCTTGACGAGCAGTACTTC. Its translation: CASTSLDEQYF.

The gene calls are TRBV19 and TRBJ1-5, with 7 bases identical to TRBD1. CDR1 is LNHDA and CDR2 is SQIVND in the germline V gene (reference sequence). V gave up 2 bases and J gave up 16 bases; unmatched junction bases: 11. The CDR3 runs to 13 residues. CDR3 region: CASSISFWQGVHF. The CDR3 DNA follows: TGTGCCAGTAGTATATCTTTCTGGCAGGGGGTACATTTT.

J is TRBJ2-1 and V is TRBV3-1 (or the pseudogene TRBV3-2); 7 bases match TRBD1. The CDR3 loop spans 16 amino acids. V was clipped by 0 bases and J by 3 bases; unmatched bases: 5. Germline CDR1 is LGHDT and CDR2 is YNNKEL (reference sequence). CDR3 loop: CASSQDLGTDYNEQFF. The CDR3 DNA sequence: TGTGCCAGCAGCCAAGATCTGGGGACAGACTACAATGAGCAGTTCTTC.

CDR3 residues: CATSAQGRDTGELFF. In DNA, the CDR3 is TGTGCCACCAGTGCCCAGGGGCGGGACACCGGGGAGCTGTTTTTT. This chain uses TRBV24-1 with TRBJ2-2, with D perhaps matching TRBD1 (6 bases). V lost 5 bases and J 3 bases, leaving 12 bases between the germline ends. Germline V CDR1 and CDR2: KGHDR, SFDVKD. This CDR3 has 15 residues.

This clone was seen more than once but under ten times. The chain uses TRBV6-5 and TRBJ1-3; no firm D call. Germline CDR1 MNHEY, CDR2 SVGAGI. The CDR3 has 15 residues. V was pared by 2 bases and J by 9 bases, with 17 bases between. CDR3 loop: CASSYTGLSGGTIYF. The CDR3 DNA is TGTGCCAGCAGTTACACGGGTCTCTCTGGAGGCACCATATATTTT.

The rearrangement links TRBV7-9 to TRBJ2-2, with D maybe TRBD1 (5 bases). CDR1 and CDR2 from the germline V gene are SEHNR and FQNEAQ (reference sequence). V was trimmed by 1 base and J by 4 bases, leaving 10 bases between them. This CDR3 comprises 15 residues. CDR3 region: CASSLGVRATGELFF. The CDR3 nucleotides read TGTGCCAGCAGCTTAGGGGTCAGGGCCACCGGGGAGCTGTTTTTT. The variable domain in full, with the rest retrieved from reference TRBV7-9 and TRBJ2-2, is DTGVSQNPRHKITKRGQNVTFRCDPISEHNRLYWYRQTLGQGPEFLTYFQNEAQLEKSRLLSDRFSAERPKGSFSTLEIQRTEQGDSAMYLCASSLGVRATGELFFGEGSRLTVL.

This clone was counted a single time. V and J are TRBV19 and TRBJ1-4, with D possibly matching TRBD1 (6 bases). Per the germline V gene, CDR1 is LNHDA and CDR2 is SQIVND (reference sequence). Trimming cost V 4 bases and J 2 bases, with 11 bases left between them. This CDR3 region has 15 residues. The CDR3 DNA follows: TGTGCCAGTAGTAGAACAGGGACGACTAATGAAAAACTGTTTTTT. Protein: CASSRTGTTNEKLFF.

This rearrangement joins TRBV10-1 to TRBJ2-5; D might be TRBD2 (5 bases). There are 15 residues in the CDR3. The germline V and J ends were trimmed by 2 bases and 1 base, with 11 bases remaining between them. Germline values: CDR1 WNHNN, CDR2 SYGVQD (reference sequence). CDR3: CASSEGGSSQETQYF. In DNA form, the CDR3 reads TGCGCCAGCAGTGAGGGTGGGAGCTCCCAAGAGACCCAGTACTTC.

By share of the sample, this clone is medium-sized. This chain connects TRBV19 to TRBJ2-3, with 7 positions matching TRBD1. The germline V gene has CDR1 LNHDA and CDR2 SQIVND (reference sequence). This CDR3 is built from 17 residues. The ends lost 8 bases at V and 1 base at J; junction bases unmatched: 15. CDR3 nucleotide sequence: TGTGCCAGTTTACCGGGACAGAAATTAAGAGGCACAGATACGCAGTATTTT. Translation gives CASLPGQKLRGTDTQYF.

The V gene is TRBV10-3, the J gene TRBJ1-2; D is possibly TRBD1 (6 bases). Germline V gives CDR1 ENHRY, CDR2 SYGVKD. With 8 bases removed from V and 4 bases from J, the gap between germline ends came to 14 bases. The CDR3 totals 13 residues. In DNA form, the CDR3 reads TGTGCCATCGCGGGGGGGGCGGTCTATGGCTACACCTTC. Translation: CAIAGGAVYGYTF.

V gene TRBV24-1 combines with J gene TRBJ2-2, with a weak D call TRBD2 (6 bases). The CDR3 totals 15 residues. CDR1 KGHDR and CDR2 SFDVKD come from the germline V gene. The V and J ends lost 3 bases and 4 bases respectively, with 11 bases between them. DNA of the CDR3: TGTGCCACCAGTGATCATCGGAGGGGCACCGGGGAGCTGTTTTTT. This sequence encodes CATSDHRRGTGELFF.